One sample yielded the 8 T cell receptor beta chains listed below, sequenced in a study of T cell responses to AZD1222 COVID-19 vaccine. Produced via immunoSEQ multiplex PCR; TCRdb's table is partial and in-frame only. The sample lists approximately 45,000 clones, 88% occurring once. The sample was peripheral blood, taken 28 days after the second AZD1222 dose. The receptor source for this set is an adult who received the AZD1222 COVID-19 vaccine.

The chain is built from TRBV27 and TRBJ2-2; D gene unclear. The length of the CDR3 is 14 residues. Deletions cut 3 bases from V and 6 bases from J, with 11 bases between. Germline V CDR1 and CDR2: MNHEY, SMNVEV (reference sequence). CDR3 sequence reads: CASSFFASAGELFF. DNA for the CDR3: TGTGCCAGCAGTTTTTTTGCTTCCGCCGGGGAGCTGTTTTTT.

This clone was found once. This chain links TRBV20-1 with TRBJ2-5; the D is unclear. Germline assignment: CDR1 DFQATT and CDR2 SNEGSKA (reference sequence). Deletions cut 4 bases from V and 5 bases from J, with 8 bases between. The CDR3 is made up of 11 amino acids. The CDR3 nucleotides are TGCAGTGCTATTAAGTGGGAGACCCAGTACTTC. This sequence encodes CSAIKWETQYF.

This chain uses TRBV7-9 with TRBJ2-3; 7 nucleotides align to TRBD1. CDR3 length: 16 residues. The ends lost 5 bases at V and 6 bases at J; junction bases unmatched: 14. Germline V CDR1 and CDR2: SEHNR, FQNEAQ (reference sequence). CDR3 nucleotides: TGTGCCAGCAGCCCGGTTGGTACACTCAGGGGGGATACGCAGTATTTT. This sequence encodes CASSPVGTLRGDTQYF.

This clone came up a few times. The chain recombines TRBV2 with TRBJ2-5; D possibly corresponds to TRBD2 (6 bases). This CDR3 is built from 15 residues. V lost 6 bases and J 2 bases, leaving 16 bases between the germline ends. Germline V gives CDR1 SNHLY, CDR2 FYNNEI. The CDR3 spells CASRFGTGKQETQYF. As DNA, the CDR3 is TGTGCCAGCAGGTTCGGGACTGGAAAGCAAGAGACCCAGTACTTC.

The chain recombines TRBV6-5 with TRBJ2-1; the D gene is possibly TRBD1 (6 bases). Trimming removed 0 bases from V and 7 bases from J, with 7 bases in between. The CDR3 covers 13 residues. Germline CDR1 reads MNHEY; CDR2 reads SVGAGI. The CDR3 DNA follows: TGTGCCAGCAGTTACTCCAGGGGTAATGAGCAGTTCTTC. Its translation is CASSYSRGNEQFF.

The chain uses TRBV9 and TRBJ2-1, with 8 bases aligning to TRBD2. V lost 3 bases and J lost 2; bases outside the gene matches: 7. CDR3 length equals 16 residues. Germline CDR1 SGDLS, CDR2 YYNGEE. CDR3 bases: TGTGCCAGCAGCGGGGGAAGCGGGAGTCCCTACAATGAGCAGTTCTTC. Translation gives CASSGGSGSPYNEQFF.

In DNA, the CDR3 is TGTGCCAGCAGCTTACTAGCGGGAGGGCACGCCGGGGAGCTGTTTTTT. It specifies CASSLLAGGHAGELFF. The rearrangement joins TRBV7-3 to TRBJ2-2, with 12 bases identical to TRBD2. Germline V CDR1 and CDR2: SGHTA, FQGTGA. The CDR3 spans 16 residues. Trimming took 2 bases from V and 6 from J; bases not matched to a gene: 4.

The chain has TRBV10-3 and TRBJ1-1, with a weak D call TRBD1 (5 bases). The CDR3 contains 13 residues. With 7 bases removed from V and 1 base from J, the gap between germline ends came to 10 bases. Germline CDR1 is ENHRY and CDR2 is SYGVKD. This CDR3 reads CAIMGRENTEAFF. For the CDR3, the DNA is TGTGCCATCATGGGCAGGGAGAACACTGAAGCTTTCTTT.